The T cell receptor beta chain under discussion was sequenced for a study of identical twins. Losses at the gene ends were 6 bases for V and 5 bases for J; bases not matched to a gene: 3. From germline, CDR1 is DFQATT and CDR2 SNEGSKA (reference sequence). The CDR3 length is 14 residues. There were only healthy Caucasians among the donors. In TCRdb, the 5' RACE reads were re-called with MiXCR into one record per CDR3 protein. The table has 260,000 or so distinct CDR3 sequences, 6% to 8.5% seen once. The sample was also reused in another study, on yellow fever vaccine responses in identical twins.

The TCR was taken from a woman aged 18-30 years in good health. J is TRBJ2-3 and V is TRBV20-1; TRBD2 matches at 15 bases. The sequenced sample consisted of CD8+ T cells sorted from blood. The CDR3 DNA is TGCAGTGCCGAGGGACTAGCGGGAGGAGATACGCAGTATTTT. This translates into CSAEGLAGGDTQYF.